This T cell receptor beta chain comes out of a study of OX40 agonist ivuxolimab in advanced cancers. Study conclusions and caveats: Expanded peripheral T cell antigen specificity was not determined. Averaged across samples, CD8+ T cells carried more expanded clones than CD4+ did.

The assay was immunoSEQ multiplex PCR, and TCRdb's table has in-frame clones only and misses some. The sample has 25,000 to 35,000 clones, 84% seen once. In regard to this clone: Its antigen is as yet unknown.

V was shortened by 6 bases and J by 0 bases, with 17 bases between the two germline ends. The CDR3 is 16 residues long. CDR1 and CDR2 (germline): PRHDT, FYEKMQ (reference sequence). The sample in question was CD4+ or CD8+ T cells sorted from blood, obtained in a trial of the OX40 agonist ivuxolimab. The J gene is TRBJ1-1, the V gene TRBV13, with a weak D call TRBD1 (6 bases). This receptor was taken from an adult with an advanced solid tumor such as melanoma, head and neck, liver or kidney cancer. CDR3 protein: CASRLVDDRMNTEAFF. DNA of the CDR3: TGTGCCAGCAGACTAGTTGATGACAGGATGAACACTGAAGCTTTCTTT.